What follows describes a single TCR beta chain. Its specificity is not known. The data stem from a study of long-term antiretroviral therapy in people with HIV. In germline, CDR1 is SGHDN, CDR2 FVKESK. Trimming removed 4 bases from V and 4 bases from J; junction bases left unmatched: 12. This CDR3 has 17 residues. At the survey level, the v3.0 immunoSEQ assay was run. Method: immunoSEQ multiplex PCR; TCRdb's copy keeps in-frame clones and lacks some. The sample consists of about 36,000 clones, 80% of them appearing once. Study-level results: Repertoires looked antigen-experienced, with only a slight naive shift after ART.

The chain uses TRBV14 and TRBJ2-3; 9 nucleotides align to TRBD2. This TCR was sampled from a man aged 30-40 years with HIV. This specimen was unsorted PBMCs, taken 3.4 years after starting antiretroviral therapy. DNA for the CDR3: TGTGCCAGCAGCCTGGCGACTAGCGGAGTAGGACCAGATACGCAGTATTTT. This encodes CASSLATSGVGPDTQYF. Variable domain in full (rest from reference TRBV14 and TRBJ2-3): EAGVTQFPSHSVIEKGQTVTLRCDPISGHDNLYWYRRVMGKEIKFLLHFVKESKQDESGMPNNRFLAERTGGTYSTLKVQPAELEDSGVYFCASSLATSGVGPDTQYFGPGTRLTVL.